The 4 T cell receptor beta chains reported below all come from one sample, sequenced in a study of blood T cells in healthy people across ages. Next came a second PCR, run for about 7 to 12 cycles, which used a sample-barcoded 5' primer along with a J-beta primer mix. TCRdb ran MiXCR on the 5' RACE reads and lists one entry per CDR3 protein. The sample has 450,000 to 700,000 distinct CDR3 sequences; approximately 30% are singletons. Sequences were obtained from blood. These receptors were taken from a woman aged 65 to 85 in good health.

Only a few counts were recorded for this clonotype. In DNA, the CDR3 is TGTGCCAGCAGTTACTCGTTCTCTAGCAATCAGCCCCAGCATTTT. Amino acids: CASSYSFSSNQPQHF. This sequence joins TRBV6-2 or TRBV6-3 and TRBJ1-5; D not resolved. The CDR3 sequence is 15 residues long. Germline CDR1 MNHEY, CDR2 SVGEGT. V lost 0 bases and J 0 bases, leaving 6 bases between the germline ends.

V and J are TRBV7-3 and TRBJ2-1, with TRBD2 as a possible D gene (7 bases). CDR1 and CDR2 (germline): SGHTA, FQGTGA. There are 14 residues in the CDR3. Trimming removed 0 bases from V and 7 bases from J, with 10 bases in between. CDR3 in DNA: TGTGCCAGCAGCTTAACAGGGGGGGGTAATGAGCAGTTCTTC. Its translation: CASSLTGGGNEQFF.

The V and J genes are TRBV21-1 and TRBJ2-1; the D segment call TRBD2 is taken from the table without a DNA check. The better agreement between TRBJ2-7 and the DNA end casts doubt on the J call. TRBV21-1 constitutes a pseudogene. The CDR3 spans 13 residues. In DNA form, the CDR3 reads TGTGCCAGCAGCAAAGAGGACTGGTACGAGCAGTACTTC. Protein sequence: CASSKEDWYEQYF.

The chain combines TRBV2 with TRBJ2-1; D gene unclear. CDR3 size: 15 residues. Trimming removed 7 bases from V and 2 bases from J, with 15 bases in between. Per the germline V gene, CDR1 is SNHLY and CDR2 is FYNNEI. The chain's CDR3 is CASTQTPDPYNEQFF. Here the CDR3 DNA reads TGTGCCAGCACGCAGACCCCGGACCCCTACAATGAGCAGTTCTTC.